This TCR beta chain was sequenced during a study of T-cell reconstitution after alpha-beta-depleted transplantation in children. For TCRbeta, the library was prepared with unique molecular identifiers. Using its own MiXCR run on the PCR reads, TCRdb lists one record per CDR3 protein. Of about 610,000 distinct CDR3 sequences listed, roughly a tenth are singletons. V shed 3 bases and J 5 bases; nucleotides not matched to a gene: 4. This CDR3 comprises 15 residues. Germline CDR1 is SEHNR and CDR2 is FQNEAQ (reference sequence). A few counts support this clonotype. The sequenced sample was PBMCs from the stem cell graft donor, obtained from the stem cell graft. The chain uses TRBV7-9 and TRBJ2-3, with TRBD2 matching 11 bases. This clonotype was sampled from a human donor who donated a stem cell graft to a child with acute myeloid leukemia. The CDR3 coding sequence is TGTGCCAGCAGCTTTAGCGGGAGGGCCGGAGATACGCAGTATTTT. This translates into CASSFSGRAGDTQYF.